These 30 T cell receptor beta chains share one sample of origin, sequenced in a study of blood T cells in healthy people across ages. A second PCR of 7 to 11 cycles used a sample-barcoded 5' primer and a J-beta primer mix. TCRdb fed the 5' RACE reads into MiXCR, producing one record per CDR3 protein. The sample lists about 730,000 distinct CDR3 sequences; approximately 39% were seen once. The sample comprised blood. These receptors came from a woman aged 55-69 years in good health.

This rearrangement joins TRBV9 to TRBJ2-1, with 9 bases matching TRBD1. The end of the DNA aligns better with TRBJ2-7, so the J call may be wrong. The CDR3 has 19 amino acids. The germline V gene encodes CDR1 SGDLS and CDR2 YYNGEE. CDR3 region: CASSGRGTGSGRSYNEQYF. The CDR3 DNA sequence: TGTGCCAGCAGCGGTAGGGGGACAGGGTCCGGGCGCTCCTACAATGAGCAGTACTTC.

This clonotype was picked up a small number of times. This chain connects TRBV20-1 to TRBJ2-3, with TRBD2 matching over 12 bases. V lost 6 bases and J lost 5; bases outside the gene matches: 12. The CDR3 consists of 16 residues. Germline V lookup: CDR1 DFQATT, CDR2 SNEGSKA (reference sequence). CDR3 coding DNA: TGCAGTGCGAGAACGACTAGCGGGGGAGGAGTAGATACGCAGTATTTT. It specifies CSARTTSGGGVDTQYF.

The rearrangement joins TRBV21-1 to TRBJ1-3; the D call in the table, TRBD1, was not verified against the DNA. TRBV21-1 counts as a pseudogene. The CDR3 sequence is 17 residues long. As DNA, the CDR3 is TGTGCCAGCCCCAAATGCAGGGGTCTACCTTCTGGAAACACCATATATTTT. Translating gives CASPKCRGLPSGNTIYF.

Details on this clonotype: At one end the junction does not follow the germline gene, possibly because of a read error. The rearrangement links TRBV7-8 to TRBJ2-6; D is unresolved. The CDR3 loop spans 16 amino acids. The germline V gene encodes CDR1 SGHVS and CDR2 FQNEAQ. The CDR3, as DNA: TGTGCCAGCAGCCTACGACGGTCCTCTTGGGCCAACGTCCTGACTTTC. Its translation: CASSLRRSSWANVLTF.

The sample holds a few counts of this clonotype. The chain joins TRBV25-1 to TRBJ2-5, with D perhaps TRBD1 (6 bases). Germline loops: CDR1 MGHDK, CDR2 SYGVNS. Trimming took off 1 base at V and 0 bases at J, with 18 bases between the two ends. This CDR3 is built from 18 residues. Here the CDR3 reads CASSELRLRGSYQETQYF. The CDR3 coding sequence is TGTGCCAGCAGTGAATTGAGGTTGAGGGGGTCGTACCAAGAGACCCAGTACTTC.

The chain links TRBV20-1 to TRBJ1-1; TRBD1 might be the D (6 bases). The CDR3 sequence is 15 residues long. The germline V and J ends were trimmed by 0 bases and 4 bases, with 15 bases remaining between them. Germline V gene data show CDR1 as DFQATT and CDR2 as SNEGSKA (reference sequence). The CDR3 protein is CSARDTQGYATEAFF. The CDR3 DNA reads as TGCAGTGCTAGAGACACACAGGGATACGCCACTGAAGCTTTCTTT.

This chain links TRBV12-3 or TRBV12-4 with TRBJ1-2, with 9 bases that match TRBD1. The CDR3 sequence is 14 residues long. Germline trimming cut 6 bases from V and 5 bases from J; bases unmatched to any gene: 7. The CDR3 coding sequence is TGTGCCAGCAGCTCCGGACAGGGGAGATATGGCTACACCTTC. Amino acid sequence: CASSSGQGRYGYTF.

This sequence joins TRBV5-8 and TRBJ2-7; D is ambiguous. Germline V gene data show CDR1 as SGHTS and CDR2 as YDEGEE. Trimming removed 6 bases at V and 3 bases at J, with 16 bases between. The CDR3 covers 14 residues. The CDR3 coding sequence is TGTGCCAGCACCAGCAGGAGTGATGTCTACGAGCAGTACTTC. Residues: CASTSRSDVYEQYF.

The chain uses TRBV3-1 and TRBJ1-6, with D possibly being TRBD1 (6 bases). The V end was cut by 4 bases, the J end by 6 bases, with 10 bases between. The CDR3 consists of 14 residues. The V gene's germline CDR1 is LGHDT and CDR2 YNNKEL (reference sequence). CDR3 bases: TGTGCCAGCAGCCGGGGAGGGGGTAATTCACCCCTCCACTTT. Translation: CASSRGGGNSPLHF.

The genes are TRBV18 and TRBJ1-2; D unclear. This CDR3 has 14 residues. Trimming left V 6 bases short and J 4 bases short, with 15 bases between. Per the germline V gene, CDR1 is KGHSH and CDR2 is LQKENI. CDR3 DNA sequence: TGTGCCAGCTCTCCCAGGACGGCTGGCTATGGCTACACCTTC. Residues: CASSPRTAGYGYTF.

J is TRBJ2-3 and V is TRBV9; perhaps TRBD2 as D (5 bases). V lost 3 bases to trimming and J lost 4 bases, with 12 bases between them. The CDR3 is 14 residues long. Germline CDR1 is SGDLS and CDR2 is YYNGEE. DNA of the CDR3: TGTGCCAGCAGCGCAGTGACGGGGTCAGATACGCAGTATTTT. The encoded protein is CASSAVTGSDTQYF. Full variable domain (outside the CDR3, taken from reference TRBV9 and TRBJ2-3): DSGVTQTPKHLITATGQRVTLRCSPRSGDLSVYWYQQSLDQGLQFLIQYYNGEERAKGNILERFSAQQFPDLHSELNLSSLELGDSALYFCASSAVTGSDTQYFGPGTRLTVL.

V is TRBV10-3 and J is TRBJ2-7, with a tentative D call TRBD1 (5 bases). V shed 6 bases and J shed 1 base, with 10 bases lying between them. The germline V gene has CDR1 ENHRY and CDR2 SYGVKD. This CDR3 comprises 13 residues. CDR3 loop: CAISQGLSYEQYF. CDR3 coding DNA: TGTGCCATCAGCCAGGGATTGTCCTACGAGCAGTACTTC.

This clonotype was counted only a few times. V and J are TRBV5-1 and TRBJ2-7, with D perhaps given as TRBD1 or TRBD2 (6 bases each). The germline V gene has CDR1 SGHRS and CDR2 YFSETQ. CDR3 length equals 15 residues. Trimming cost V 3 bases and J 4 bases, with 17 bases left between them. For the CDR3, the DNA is TGCGCCAGCAGCTATGGACCGAGAGGGGGGTACGAGCAGTACTTC. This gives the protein CASSYGPRGGYEQYF.

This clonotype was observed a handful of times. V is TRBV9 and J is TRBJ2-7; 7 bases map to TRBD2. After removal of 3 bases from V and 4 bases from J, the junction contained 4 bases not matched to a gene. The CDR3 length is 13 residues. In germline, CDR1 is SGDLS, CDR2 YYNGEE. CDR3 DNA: TGTGCCAGCAGCGCTACCGGGGGGTACGAGCAGTACTTC. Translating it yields CASSATGGYEQYF.

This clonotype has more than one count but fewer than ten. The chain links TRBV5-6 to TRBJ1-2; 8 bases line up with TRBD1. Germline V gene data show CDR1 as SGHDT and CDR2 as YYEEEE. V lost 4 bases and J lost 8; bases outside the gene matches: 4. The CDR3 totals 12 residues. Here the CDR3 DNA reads TGTGCCAGCAGCGACAGACAGGGGGGCTACACCTTC. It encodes CASSDRQGGYTF.

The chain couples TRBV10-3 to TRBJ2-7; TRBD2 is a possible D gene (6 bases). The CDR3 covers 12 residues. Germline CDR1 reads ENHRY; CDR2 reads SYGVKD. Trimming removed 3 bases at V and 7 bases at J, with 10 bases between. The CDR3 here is CAISDSRGEQYF. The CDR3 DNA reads TGTGCCATCAGTGACTCTCGGGGGGAGCAGTACTTC.

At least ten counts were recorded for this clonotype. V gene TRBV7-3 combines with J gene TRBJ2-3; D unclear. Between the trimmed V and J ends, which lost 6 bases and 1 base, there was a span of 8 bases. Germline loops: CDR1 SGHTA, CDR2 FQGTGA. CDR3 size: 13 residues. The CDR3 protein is CASRDGGTDTQYF. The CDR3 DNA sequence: TGTGCCAGCAGAGATGGTGGCACAGATACGCAGTATTTT.

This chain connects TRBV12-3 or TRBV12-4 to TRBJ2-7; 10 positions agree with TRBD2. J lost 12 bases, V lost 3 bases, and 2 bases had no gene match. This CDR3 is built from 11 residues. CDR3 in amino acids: CASSFGTSAYF. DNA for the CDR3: TGTGCCAGCAGTTTCGGGACTAGCGCGTACTTC.

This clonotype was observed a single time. CDR3 amino acids: CASSAQGLYQTKNIQYF. The CDR3 DNA reads TGTGCCAGCTCGGCCCAGGGGTTATACCAAACCAAAAACATTCAGTACTTC. The chain is built from TRBV2 and TRBJ2-4, with D maybe TRBD1 (6 bases). Germline CDR1 SNHLY, CDR2 FYNNEI. V lost 8 bases and J 2 bases, leaving 22 bases between the germline ends. This CDR3 has 17 residues.

CDR3 sequence: CSARDLASWNEQFF. For the CDR3, the DNA is TGCAGTGCTAGAGATCTGGCTAGCTGGAATGAGCAGTTCTTC. The chain joins TRBV20-1 to TRBJ2-1; possibly TRBD2 for D (5 bases). The germline gives CDR1 DFQATT, CDR2 SNEGSKA (reference sequence). V was clipped by 0 bases and J by 7 bases, with 13 bases between them. The CDR3 is made up of 14 amino acids.

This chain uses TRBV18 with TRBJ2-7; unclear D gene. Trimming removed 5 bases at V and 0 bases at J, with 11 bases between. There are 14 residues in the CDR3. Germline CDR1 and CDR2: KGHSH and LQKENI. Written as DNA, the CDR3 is TGTGCCAGCTCATCGGCACATCTCTCCTACGAGCAGTACTTC. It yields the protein CASSSAHLSYEQYF. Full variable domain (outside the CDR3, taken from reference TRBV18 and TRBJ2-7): NAGVMQNPRHLVRRRGQEARLRCSPMKGHSHVYWYRQLPEEGLKFMVYLQKENIIDESGMPKERFSAEFPKEGPSILRIQQVVRGDSAAYFCASSSAHLSYEQYFGPGTRLTVT.

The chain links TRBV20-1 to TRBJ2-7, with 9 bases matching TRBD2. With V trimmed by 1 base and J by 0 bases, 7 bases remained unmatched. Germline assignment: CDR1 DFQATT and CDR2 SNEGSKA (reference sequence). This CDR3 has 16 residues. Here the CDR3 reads CSARVRRGGPSYEQYF. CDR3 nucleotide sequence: TGCAGTGCTAGAGTTCGGCGGGGGGGCCCCTCCTACGAGCAGTACTTC.

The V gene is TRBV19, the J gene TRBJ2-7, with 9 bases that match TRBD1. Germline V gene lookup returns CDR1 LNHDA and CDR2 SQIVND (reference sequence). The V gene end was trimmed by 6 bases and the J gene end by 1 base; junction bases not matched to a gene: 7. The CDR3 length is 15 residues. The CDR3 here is CASRSWDRASYEQYF. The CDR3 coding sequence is TGTGCCAGTAGATCTTGGGACAGGGCATCCTACGAGCAGTACTTC.

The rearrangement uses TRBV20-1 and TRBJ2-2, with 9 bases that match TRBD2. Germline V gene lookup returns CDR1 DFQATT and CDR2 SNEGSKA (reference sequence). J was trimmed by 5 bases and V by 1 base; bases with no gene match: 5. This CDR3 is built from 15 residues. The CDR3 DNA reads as TGCAGTGCTAGAGGGGGGGGACTAGCAACCGGGGAGCTGTTTTTT. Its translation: CSARGGGLATGELFF.

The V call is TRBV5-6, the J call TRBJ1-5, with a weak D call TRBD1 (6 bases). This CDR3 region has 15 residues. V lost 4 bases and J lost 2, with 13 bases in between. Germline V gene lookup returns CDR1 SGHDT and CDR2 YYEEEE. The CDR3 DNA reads TGTGCCAGCAGCGTAAGGGGGGGAGGCAATCAGCCCCAGCATTTT. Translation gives CASSVRGGGNQPQHF.

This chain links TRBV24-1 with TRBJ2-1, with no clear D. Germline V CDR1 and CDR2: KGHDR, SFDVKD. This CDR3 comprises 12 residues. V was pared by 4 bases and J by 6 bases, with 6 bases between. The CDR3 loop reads CATSDRSNEQFF. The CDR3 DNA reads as TGTGCCACCAGTGACAGGTCCAATGAGCAGTTCTTC.

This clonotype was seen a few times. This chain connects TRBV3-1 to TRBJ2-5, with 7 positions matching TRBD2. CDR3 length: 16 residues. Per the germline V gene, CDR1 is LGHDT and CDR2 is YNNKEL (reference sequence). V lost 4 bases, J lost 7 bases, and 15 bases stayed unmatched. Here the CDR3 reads CASSRLAEYNWGTQYF. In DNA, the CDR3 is TGTGCCAGCAGCCGCCTAGCGGAATATAACTGGGGGACCCAGTACTTC.

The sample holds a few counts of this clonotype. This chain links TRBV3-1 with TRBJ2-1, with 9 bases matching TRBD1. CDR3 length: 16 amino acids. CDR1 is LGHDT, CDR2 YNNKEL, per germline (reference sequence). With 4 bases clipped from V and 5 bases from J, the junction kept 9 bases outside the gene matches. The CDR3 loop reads CASSLFTGGVDNEQFF. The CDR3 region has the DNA TGTGCCAGCAGCCTCTTTACAGGGGGCGTAGACAATGAGCAGTTCTTC.

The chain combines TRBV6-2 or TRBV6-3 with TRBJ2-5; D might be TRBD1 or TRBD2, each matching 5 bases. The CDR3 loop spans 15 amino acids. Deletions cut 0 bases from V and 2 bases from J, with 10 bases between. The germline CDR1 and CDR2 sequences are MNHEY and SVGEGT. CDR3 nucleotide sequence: TGTGCCAGCAGTTACTCGGACTGGACACAAGAGACCCAGTACTTC. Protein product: CASSYSDWTQETQYF.

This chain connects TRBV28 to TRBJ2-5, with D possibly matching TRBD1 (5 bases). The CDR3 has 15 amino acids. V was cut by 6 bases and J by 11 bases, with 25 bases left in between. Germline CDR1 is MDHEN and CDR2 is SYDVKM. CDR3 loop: CASRSTRAPAPEQYF. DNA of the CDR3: TGTGCCAGCAGGAGCACCAGGGCCCCCGCCCCGGAGCAGTACTTC.